The 9 T cell receptor beta chains below all came from one sample that was sequenced in a study of blood T cell repertoires in COVID-19. The data were produced by immunoSEQ multiplex PCR, yet TCRdb's version contains in-frame clones alone and is incomplete. The repertoire has about 81,000 clones, 80% to 90% of them found once; the top ten carry 0.9% to 1.5%. The sample comprised PBMCs or T cells enriched from blood (not recorded which). These receptors all come from a woman aged 45-65 years with acute COVID-19.

The chain recombines TRBV5-1 with TRBJ2-6; no clear D gene. Trimming shortened V by 0 bases and J by 0 bases, and 7 bases separated the two germline ends. From germline, CDR1 is SGHRS and CDR2 YFSETQ. This CDR3 region has 16 residues. The CDR3 bases are TGCGCCAGCAGCTTGGAATTTAACTCTGGGGCCAACGTCCTGACTTTC. Translating it yields CASSLEFNSGANVLTF.

This CDR3 reads CASSQDHRAYYEQYF. The DNA for the CDR3 is TGCGCCAGCAGCCAAGATCACAGGGCCTACTACGAGCAGTACTTC. The rearrangement uses TRBV4-1 and TRBJ2-7; D is possibly TRBD1 (6 bases). Trimming stripped 0 bases from V and 3 bases from J, with 12 bases between. Germline V CDR1 and CDR2: MGHRA, YSYEKL. The CDR3 contains 15 residues.

V is TRBV13 and J is TRBJ1-1, with 7 bases identical to TRBD1. V shed 6 bases and J 3 bases; nucleotides not matched to a gene: 10. This CDR3 spans 15 amino acids. Germline lookup yields CDR1 PRHDT and CDR2 FYEKMQ (reference sequence). CDR3 sequence reads: CASRQGLGKYTEAFF. CDR3 DNA sequence: TGTGCCAGCAGACAGGGGCTCGGGAAGTACACTGAAGCTTTCTTT.

CDR3 sequence reads: CASSLIVGGGTDTQYF. For the CDR3, the DNA is TGTGCCAGCAGCTTAATCGTGGGAGGGGGCACAGATACGCAGTATTTT. V and J are TRBV7-8 and TRBJ2-3; 7 bases are shared with TRBD2. Germline values: CDR1 SGHVS, CDR2 FQNEAQ. CDR3 length: 16 amino acids. After removal of 2 bases from V and 1 base from J, the junction contained 6 bases not matched to a gene.

The chain has TRBV29-1 and TRBJ2-5; the match to TRBD2 covers 7 bases. With 5 bases clipped from V and 2 bases from J, the junction kept 11 bases outside the gene matches. Germline V gene lookup returns CDR1 SQVTM and CDR2 ANQGSEA. This CDR3 has 15 amino acids. The CDR3 loop is CSVRLAGFRQETQYF. The CDR3 DNA is TGCAGCGTTCGGTTAGCGGGCTTTAGGCAAGAGACCCAGTACTTC.

This clone was detected only once. The chain carries TRBV27 and TRBJ2-1; 8 bases fit TRBD1. Trimming cost V 11 bases and J 4 bases; bases outside gene matches: 10. Germline assignment: CDR1 MNHEY and CDR2 SMNVEV (reference sequence). The CDR3 is made up of 14 amino acids. CDR3 in DNA: TGTGCCGGGCTCTTAGGACAGGGATACAATGAGCAGTTCTTC. It encodes CAGLLGQGYNEQFF.

A remark on this clone: The junction departs from the called germline gene at one end, perhaps through a read error. The chain couples TRBV4-1 to TRBJ2-7; 10 nucleotides agree with TRBD2. Germline V gives CDR1 MGHRA, CDR2 YSYEKL. CDR3 size: 15 residues. The CDR3 DNA is TGCGCCAGCAGCCAAGTAGCGGGAGGCTCCGACGAGCAGTACTTC. It specifies CASSQVAGGSDEQYF.

The rearrangement uses TRBV11-3 and TRBJ2-5, with TRBD2 matching 8 bases. With 5 bases clipped from V and 4 bases from J, the junction kept 6 bases outside the gene matches. The CDR3 is 14 amino acids. Germline V gene lookup returns CDR1 SGHNT and CDR2 YENEEA. The CDR3 reads CASSPSGSRETQYF. As DNA, the CDR3 is TGTGCCAGCAGCCCAAGCGGGAGTAGAGAGACCCAGTACTTC.

The chain joins TRBV5-1 to TRBJ2-7, with 8 bases identical to TRBD1. Germline CDR1 reads SGHRS; CDR2 reads YFSETQ. The CDR3 extends over 13 amino acids. J lost 6 bases, V lost 4 bases, and 6 bases had no gene match. The CDR3 nucleotides are TGCGCCAGCAGCAAGGACAGGGATAGCGAGCAGTACTTC. It encodes CASSKDRDSEQYF.